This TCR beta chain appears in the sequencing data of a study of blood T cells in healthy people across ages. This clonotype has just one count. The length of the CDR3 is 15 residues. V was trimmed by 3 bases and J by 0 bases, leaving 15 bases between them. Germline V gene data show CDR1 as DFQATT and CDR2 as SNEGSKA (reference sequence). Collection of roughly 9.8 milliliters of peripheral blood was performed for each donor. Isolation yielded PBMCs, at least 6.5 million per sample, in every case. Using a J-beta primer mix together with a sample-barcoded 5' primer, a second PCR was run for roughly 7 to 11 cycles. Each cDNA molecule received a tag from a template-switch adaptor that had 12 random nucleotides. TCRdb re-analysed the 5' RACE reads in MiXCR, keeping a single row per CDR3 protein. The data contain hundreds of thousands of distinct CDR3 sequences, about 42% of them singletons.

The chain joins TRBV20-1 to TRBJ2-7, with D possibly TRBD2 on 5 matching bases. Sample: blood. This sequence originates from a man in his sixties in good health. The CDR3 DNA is TGCAGTGCTAGTGGGCGGGCATCTGACTCCTACGAGCAGTACTTC. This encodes CSASGRASDSYEQYF.